The 31 T cell receptor beta chains presented below share a single source sample, sequenced in a study of CD8 T cells in ankylosing spondylitis. Study observations and caveats: Blood of patients with ankylosing spondylitis appeared to be characterized by a TCR beta motif of eight highly homologous variants.

The antigens for these receptors are not known. Each CDR3 protein gets one entry after TCRdb re-called the 5' RACE reads with MiXCR. The sample includes 650,000 to 800,000 distinct CDR3 sequences, around 20% of them seen just once. Material: blood, either unsorted or a sorted T cell fraction (not recorded which). The receptors here all came from a male donor with ankylosing spondylitis.

The rearrangement links TRBV20-1 to TRBJ2-7, with D hard to call. V lost 3 bases and J lost 0, with 9 bases in between. This CDR3 region has 13 residues. Germline V gene sequence: CDR1 DFQATT, CDR2 SNEGSKA (reference sequence). The CDR3 nucleotides read TGCAGTGCTAGGTTCTCCGCCTCCTACGAGCAGTACTTC. Its protein product is CSARFSASYEQYF.

V gene TRBV27 combines with J gene TRBJ1-1; D may be TRBD1 (6 bases). Looked up from germline, CDR1 is MNHEY and CDR2 is SMNVEV (reference sequence). The CDR3 is 13 amino acids. V dropped 10 bases and J dropped 1 base, with 13 bases sitting between them. CDR3 in DNA: TGTGCCACCAGGGGCAGGGCGAACACTGAAGCTTTCTTT. This encodes CATRGRANTEAFF.

The chain links TRBV5-1 to TRBJ1-4; 10 bases line up with TRBD1. This CDR3 has 14 residues. Per the germline V gene, CDR1 is SGHRS and CDR2 is YFSETQ. The trim removed 5 bases at V and 8 bases at J, leaving 6 bases unmatched. CDR3 nucleotide sequence: TGCGCCAGCAGATCGACAGGGGGCCAGGAAAAACTGTTTTTT. Translated, it gives CASRSTGGQEKLFF.

The rearrangement links TRBV28 to TRBJ1-5; D perhaps matches TRBD1 (5 bases). In germline, CDR1 is MDHEN, CDR2 SYDVKM. V was clipped by 5 bases and J by 0 bases, with 17 bases between them. The CDR3 is 17 amino acids. In DNA form, the CDR3 reads TGTGCCAGCAGTCAACCATGGGACGGGAATAGCAATCAGCCCCAGCATTTT. This gives the protein CASSQPWDGNSNQPQHF.

This chain uses TRBV20-1 with TRBJ2-5, with no clear D. The CDR3 totals 13 residues. Trimming pared 0 bases from V and 1 base from J, leaving 6 bases between. Germline V lookup: CDR1 DFQATT, CDR2 SNEGSKA (reference sequence). CDR3 nucleotide sequence: TGCAGTGCTAGAGAGGCAATCCAAGAGACCCAGTACTTC. Translation: CSAREAIQETQYF.

With respect to this clonotype: At one end, the junction sequence differs from germline, possibly due to a read error. The chain carries TRBV3-1 and TRBJ2-6, with TRBD1 identical over 7 bases. This CDR3 is built from 15 residues. Per the germline V gene, CDR1 is LGHDT and CDR2 is YNNKEL (reference sequence). The CDR3 DNA sequence: TGTGCCAGCAGCCGAGGGACAGCCGGGGCCAACGTCCCGACTTTC. Translated, it gives CASSRGTAGANVPTF.

The sample holds one count of this clonotype. The chain joins TRBV29-1 to TRBJ2-7, with 7 nucleotides matching TRBD1. In germline, CDR1 is SQVTM, CDR2 ANQGSEA. V gave up 1 base and J gave up 4 bases; unmatched junction bases: 10. The CDR3 contains 15 residues. CDR3 nucleotides: TGCAGCGTTGAAGGGGTCCAGGGGGTAGGGTACGAGCAGTACTTC. It encodes CSVEGVQGVGYEQYF.

This clonotype was counted a few times. The chain employs TRBV28 and TRBJ2-2, with TRBD2 matching 9 bases. Germline CDR1 is MDHEN and CDR2 is SYDVKM. This CDR3 is 16 amino acids long. The V segment lost 5 bases and the J segment 5 bases; nucleotides outside the gene matches: 9. The DNA of the CDR3 is TGTGCCAGCAGTCCCCGTAGTCTAGCGGGAACCGGGGAGCTGTTTTTT. This sequence encodes CASSPRSLAGTGELFF.

This rearrangement joins TRBV7-3 to TRBJ2-2; 7 nucleotides align to TRBD1. Germline loops: CDR1 SGHTA, CDR2 FQGTGA. J lost 2 bases, V lost 3 bases, and 6 bases had no gene match. The CDR3 runs to 16 residues. CDR3 in amino acids: CASSFSAGGNTGELFF. CDR3 nucleotide sequence: TGTGCCAGCAGCTTCTCCGCAGGGGGAAACACCGGGGAGCTGTTTTTT.

This clonotype was seen only a few times. In DNA, the CDR3 is TGTGCCTTAAACACAGGTAGCTCCTACAATGAGCAGTTCTTC. Protein product: CALNTGSSYNEQFF. The chain has TRBV30 and TRBJ2-1; a weak D match, TRBD1 (5 bases). The CDR3 runs to 14 residues. The V end lost 7 bases, the J end lost 0 bases, and 13 bases lay between the germline ends. The germline V gene has CDR1 GTSNPN and CDR2 SVGIG (reference sequence).

Here the CDR3 reads CSVETRPGTEISGQYF. The CDR3 region has the DNA TGCAGCGTTGAAACACGCCCCGGGACAGAGATTTCCGGGCAGTACTTC. The chain combines TRBV29-1 with TRBJ2-7; the match to TRBD1 covers 7 bases. The ends lost 2 bases at V and 9 bases at J; junction bases unmatched: 19. The length of the CDR3 is 16 residues. The V gene's germline CDR1 is SQVTM and CDR2 ANQGSEA.

This clonotype was picked up one time. The chain is built from TRBV20-1 and TRBJ2-1, with D possibly called TRBD1 or TRBD2 (5 bases each). Germline V CDR1 and CDR2: DFQATT, SNEGSKA (reference sequence). The ends were cut back, 6 bases at V and 4 bases at J, with 16 bases in the middle. The CDR3 has 14 amino acids. CDR3 amino acids: CSAPGARGYNEQFF. Here the CDR3 DNA reads TGCAGTGCACCCGGGGCAAGGGGTTACAATGAGCAGTTCTTC.

The V gene is TRBV4-2, the J gene TRBJ2-1; 13 bases agree with TRBD2. The germline V gene has CDR1 LGHNA and CDR2 YNFKEQ. This CDR3 is 18 amino acids long. V shed 3 bases, J shed 0 bases, and the junction held 5 bases outside the gene matches. CDR3 protein: CASSQGLAGISSYNEQFF. Written as DNA, the CDR3 is TGTGCCAGCAGCCAGGGACTAGCGGGAATAAGCTCCTACAATGAGCAGTTCTTC.

A few counts support this clonotype. The chain carries TRBV4-3 and TRBJ2-7; D is unclear. This CDR3 is 15 amino acids long. Trimming removed 1 base from V and 5 bases from J, with 15 bases in between. In germline, CDR1 is LGHNA, CDR2 YSLEER. The CDR3 region is CASSQGPPIYNEQYF. The CDR3 region has the DNA TGCGCCAGCAGCCAAGGACCCCCGATCTACAACGAGCAGTACTTC.

This clonotype was counted only a few times. J is TRBJ2-1 and V is TRBV6-5; 9 positions match TRBD1. This CDR3 has 16 residues. The V gene's germline CDR1 is MNHEY and CDR2 SVGAGI. V lost 0 bases and J lost 9; bases outside the gene matches: 9. The CDR3 protein is CASSYSPRTGASEQFF. The DNA of the CDR3 is TGTGCCAGCAGTTACTCTCCGAGGACAGGGGCCAGTGAGCAGTTCTTC.

CDR3 nucleotides: TGCGCCAGCAGCCAATTGGCGAGCGGTGGCTCCTACAATGAGCAGTTCTTC. Protein: CASSQLASGGSYNEQFF. This chain joins TRBV4-3 and TRBJ2-1; TRBD2 might be the D (5 bases). Trimming removed 2 bases at V and 0 bases at J, with 14 bases between. This CDR3 has 17 amino acids. CDR1 is LGHNA, CDR2 YSLEER, per germline.

CDR3 sequence (DNA): TGTGCCAGCGTACTCCCTGGCACTGAAGCTTTCTTT. Its translation is CASVLPGTEAFF. The V and J genes are TRBV7-3 and TRBJ1-1; D is unresolved. The CDR3 contains 12 residues. Germline V gives CDR1 SGHTA, CDR2 FQGTGA. The V end lost 8 bases, the J end lost 4 bases, and 11 bases lay between the germline ends. Using reference TRBV7-3 and TRBJ1-1 for the parts outside the CDR3, the full variable domain is GAGVSQTPSNKVTEKGKYVELRCDPISGHTALYWYRQSLGQGPEFLIYFQGTGAADDSGLPNDRFFAVRPEGSVSTLKIQRTERGDSAVYLCASVLPGTEAFFGQGTRLTVV.

This clonotype came up a few times. The genes are TRBV24-1 and TRBJ2-5; D gene unclear. The V end lost 1 base, the J end lost 3 bases, and 2 bases lay between the germline ends. This CDR3 contains 12 residues. Germline loops: CDR1 KGHDR, CDR2 SFDVKD. In nucleotides, the CDR3 is TGTGCCACCAGTGATTTTAAAGAGACCCAGTACTTC. Translation gives CATSDFKETQYF.

This clonotype turned up a few times. The CDR3 DNA reads as TGTGCCAGCAGCCCGGCGGACAGGCCGACCTACGAGCAGTACTTC. This sequence encodes CASSPADRPTYEQYF. This chain uses TRBV5-6 with TRBJ2-7; 7 nucleotides line up with TRBD1. The V and J ends lost 4 bases and 2 bases, in that order; junction bases with no gene match: 9. This CDR3 region has 15 residues. Germline values: CDR1 SGHDT, CDR2 YYEEEE.

This clonotype came up a few times. The chain employs TRBV7-6 and TRBJ2-2; D perhaps matches TRBD1 (6 bases). Germline lookup yields CDR1 SGHVS and CDR2 FNYEAQ. The CDR3 runs 18 residues. Trimming cost V 4 bases and J 3 bases, with 21 bases left between them. The CDR3 DNA sequence: TGTGCCAGCAGCTCATGGGGAAGGGGGTCCAGGGACACCGGGGAGCTGTTTTTT. As protein: CASSSWGRGSRDTGELFF.

The chain couples TRBV2 to TRBJ2-7; 8 nucleotides align to TRBD1. The CDR3 runs 13 residues. Germline loops: CDR1 SNHLY, CDR2 FYNNEI. The junction had 6 bases not matched to a gene; V was cut back by 5 bases and J by 6 bases. For the CDR3, the DNA is TGTGCCAGCAGTTGGACAGGGATGACCGAGCAGTACTTC. Protein sequence: CASSWTGMTEQYF.

This chain links TRBV20-1 with TRBJ2-2, with D perhaps being TRBD1 or TRBD2 (5 bases each). Germline V lookup: CDR1 DFQATT, CDR2 SNEGSKA (reference sequence). Trimming removed 3 bases from V and 6 bases from J, with 20 bases in between. The CDR3 is 16 residues long. The CDR3 DNA reads TGCAGTGCTAGCGGGGACGCTTCATGGATCCCCGGGGAGCTGTTTTTT. Translating it yields CSASGDASWIPGELFF.

V is TRBV5-1 and J is TRBJ1-1; possible D gene TRBD1, 6 bases. The CDR3 has 15 amino acids. V was trimmed by 4 bases and J by 0 bases, leaving 13 bases between them. CDR1 and CDR2 from the germline V gene are SGHRS and YFSETQ. CDR3 amino acids: CASSGGTRMNTEAFF. The CDR3 nucleotides read TGCGCCAGCAGCGGGGGGACACGCATGAACACTGAAGCTTTCTTT.

This clonotype appeared a few times. This rearrangement joins TRBV7-9 to TRBJ1-5, with D maybe TRBD1 (5 bases). The V end was cut by 2 bases, the J end by 6 bases, with 11 bases between. Germline CDR1 and CDR2: SEHNR and FQNEAQ (reference sequence). The CDR3 is made up of 14 amino acids. This CDR3 reads CASSLLGESQPQHF. The CDR3 DNA reads TGTGCCAGCAGCTTACTGGGGGAAAGTCAGCCCCAGCATTTT.

In this sample, this clonotype turned up once. This sequence joins TRBV3-1 and TRBJ2-7; D gene unclear. With 2 bases removed from V and 7 bases from J, the gap between germline ends came to 15 bases. The germline V gene has CDR1 LGHDT and CDR2 YNNKEL (reference sequence). The CDR3 sequence is 14 residues long. CDR3 residues: CASSQSDRLREQYF. As DNA, the CDR3 is TGTGCCAGCAGCCAAAGCGACCGTCTGAGGGAGCAGTACTTC.

This clonotype was found a few times. For the CDR3, the DNA is TGTGCCAGCAGTGTAACAGGGAACGTCGATGGCTACACCTTC. The encoded protein is CASSVTGNVDGYTF. The chain joins TRBV6-1 to TRBJ1-2, with TRBD1 as a possible D gene (6 bases). V was pared by 4 bases and J by 6 bases, with 15 bases between. The CDR3 contains 14 residues. The germline CDR1 and CDR2 sequences are MNHNS and SASEGT.

The chain employs TRBV20-1 and TRBJ2-7, with a possible D match to TRBD2 (6 bases). V was cut by 3 bases and J by 7 bases, with 25 bases left in between. This CDR3 spans 16 amino acids. Per germline, CDR1 DFQATT and CDR2 SNEGSKA (reference sequence). The CDR3 here is CSASGGSLGGLREQYF. CDR3 in DNA: TGCAGTGCTAGCGGGGGTAGCCTTGGAGGCCTACGAGAGCAGTACTTC.

The chain carries TRBV20-1 and TRBJ1-5, with D possibly TRBD1 on 6 matching bases. Trimming stripped 2 bases from V and 3 bases from J, with 8 bases between. Per the germline V gene, CDR1 is DFQATT and CDR2 is SNEGSKA (reference sequence). The CDR3 is 13 amino acids. CDR3 in amino acids: CSARRTANQPQHF. The CDR3 DNA follows: TGCAGTGCTAGACGGACAGCCAATCAGCCCCAGCATTTT.

This CDR3 reads CASSLGLGQERTDTQYF. CDR3 in DNA: TGTGCCAGCAGTTTAGGGTTGGGACAGGAGCGCACAGATACGCAGTATTTT. The rearrangement joins TRBV12-3 or TRBV12-4 to TRBJ2-3, with TRBD1 identical over 8 bases. The CDR3 is made up of 17 amino acids. Trimming took 1 base from V and 1 from J; bases not matched to a gene: 7.

This chain joins TRBV5-1 and TRBJ2-2; 7 bases map to TRBD1. CDR1 and CDR2 (germline): SGHRS, YFSETQ. Germline trimming cut 0 bases from V and 4 bases from J; bases unmatched to any gene: 6. This CDR3 is built from 16 residues. The CDR3 region is CASSLGVTGTTGELFF. CDR3 nucleotides: TGCGCCAGCAGCTTGGGCGTGACAGGGACCACCGGGGAGCTGTTTTTT.

This clonotype was recorded a few times. This chain links TRBV7-9 with TRBJ1-6; the D is unclear. Germline V gives CDR1 SEHNR, CDR2 FQNEAQ (reference sequence). This CDR3 spans 17 amino acids. The V gene lost 4 bases and the J gene lost 0 bases, with 13 bases spanning the gap. CDR3 amino acids: CASSSNKGSSYNSPLHF. The CDR3 DNA reads TGTGCCAGCAGCTCTAACAAGGGTAGCTCCTATAATTCACCCCTCCACTTT.